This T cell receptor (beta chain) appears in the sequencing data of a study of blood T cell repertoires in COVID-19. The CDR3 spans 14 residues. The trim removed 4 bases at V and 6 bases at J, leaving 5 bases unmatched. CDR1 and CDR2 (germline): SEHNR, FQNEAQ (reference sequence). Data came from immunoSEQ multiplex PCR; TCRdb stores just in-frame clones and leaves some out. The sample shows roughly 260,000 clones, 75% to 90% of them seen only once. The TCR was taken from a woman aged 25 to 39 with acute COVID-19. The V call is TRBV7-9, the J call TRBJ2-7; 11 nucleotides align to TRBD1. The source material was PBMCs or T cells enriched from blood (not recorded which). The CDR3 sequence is CASSWGTGGSEQYF. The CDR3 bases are TGTGCCAGCAGCTGGGGGACAGGGGGGTCCGAGCAGTACTTC. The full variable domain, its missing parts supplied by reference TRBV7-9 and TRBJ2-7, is DTGVSQNPRHKITKRGQNVTFRCDPISEHNRLYWYRQTLGQGPEFLTYFQNEAQLEKSRLLSDRFSAERPKGSFSTLEIQRTEQGDSAMYLCASSWGTGGSEQYFGPGTRLTVT.